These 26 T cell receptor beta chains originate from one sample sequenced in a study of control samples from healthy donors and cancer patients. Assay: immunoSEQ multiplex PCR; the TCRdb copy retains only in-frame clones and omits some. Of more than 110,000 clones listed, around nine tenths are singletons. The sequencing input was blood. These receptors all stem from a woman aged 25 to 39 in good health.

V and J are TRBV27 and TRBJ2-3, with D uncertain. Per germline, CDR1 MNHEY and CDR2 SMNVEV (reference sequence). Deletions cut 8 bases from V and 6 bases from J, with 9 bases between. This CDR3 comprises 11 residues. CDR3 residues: CASQGSDTQYF. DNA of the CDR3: TGTGCCAGCCAAGGGTCGGATACGCAGTATTTT.

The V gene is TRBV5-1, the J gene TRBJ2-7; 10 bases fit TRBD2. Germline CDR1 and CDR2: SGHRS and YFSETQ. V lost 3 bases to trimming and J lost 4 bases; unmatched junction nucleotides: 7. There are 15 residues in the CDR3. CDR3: CASSSSLAGVYEQYF. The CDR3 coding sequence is TGCGCCAGCAGCTCCAGTCTAGCGGGAGTTTACGAGCAGTACTTC.

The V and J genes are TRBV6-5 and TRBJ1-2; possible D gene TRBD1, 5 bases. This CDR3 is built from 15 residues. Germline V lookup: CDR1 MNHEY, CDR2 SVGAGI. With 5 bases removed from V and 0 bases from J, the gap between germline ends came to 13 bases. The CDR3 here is CASSPQGNTNYGYTF. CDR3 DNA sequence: TGTGCCAGCAGTCCGCAGGGTAATACTAACTATGGCTACACCTTC.

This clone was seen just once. In nucleotides, the CDR3 is TGCGCCAGCAGCCCGCAAGAGTCTGGGGCCAACGTCCTGACTTTC. Encoded protein: CASSPQESGANVLTF. This chain uses TRBV5-1 with TRBJ2-6; D uncertain. Trimming pared 4 bases from V and 1 base from J, leaving 9 bases between. This CDR3 comprises 15 residues. Germline V gene data show CDR1 as SGHRS and CDR2 as YFSETQ. The full variable domain, its missing parts supplied by reference TRBV5-1 and TRBJ2-6, is KAGVTQTPRYLIKTRGQQVTLSCSPISGHRSVSWYQQTPGQGLQFLFEYFSETQRNKGNFPGRFSGRQFSNSRSEMNVSTLELGDSALYLCASSPQESGANVLTFGAGSRLTVL.

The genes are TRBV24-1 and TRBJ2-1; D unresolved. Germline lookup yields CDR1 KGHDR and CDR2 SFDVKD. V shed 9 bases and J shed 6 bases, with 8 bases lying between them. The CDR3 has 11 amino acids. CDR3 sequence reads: CATGKLNEQFF. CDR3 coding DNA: TGTGCCACCGGGAAACTCAATGAGCAGTTCTTC.

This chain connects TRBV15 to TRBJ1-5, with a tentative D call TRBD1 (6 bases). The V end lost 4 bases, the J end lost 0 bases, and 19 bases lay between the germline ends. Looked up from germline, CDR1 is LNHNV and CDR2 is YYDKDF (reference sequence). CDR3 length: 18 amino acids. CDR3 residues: CATSISWGAEHSNQPQHF. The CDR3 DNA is TGTGCCACCAGCATTAGTTGGGGGGCTGAGCATAGCAATCAGCCCCAGCATTTT.

Here the CDR3 reads CASKTSPETQYF. The CDR3 nucleotides read TGTGCCAGCAAGACATCGCCGGAGACCCAGTACTTC. This chain connects TRBV6-5 to TRBJ2-5; no firm D call. V lost 7 bases, J lost 5 bases, and 11 bases lay in between. Germline values: CDR1 MNHEY, CDR2 SVGAGI. The CDR3 sequence is 12 residues long.

The CDR3: CASSLARGSDTQYF. The CDR3 DNA is TGTGCCAGCAGCTTAGCTAGGGGGAGCGATACGCAGTATTTT. This chain uses TRBV7-9 with TRBJ2-3; D may be TRBD1 (6 bases). The CDR3 contains 14 residues. Per germline, CDR1 SEHNR and CDR2 FQNEAQ (reference sequence). The germline V and J ends were trimmed by 0 bases and 6 bases, with 10 bases remaining between them.

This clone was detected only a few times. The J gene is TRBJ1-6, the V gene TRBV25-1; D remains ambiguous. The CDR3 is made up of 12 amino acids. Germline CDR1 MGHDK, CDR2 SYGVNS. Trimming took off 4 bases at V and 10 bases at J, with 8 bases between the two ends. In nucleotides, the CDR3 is TGTGCCAGCAGTGTCTGGGGATCACCCCTCCACTTT. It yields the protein CASSVWGSPLHF.

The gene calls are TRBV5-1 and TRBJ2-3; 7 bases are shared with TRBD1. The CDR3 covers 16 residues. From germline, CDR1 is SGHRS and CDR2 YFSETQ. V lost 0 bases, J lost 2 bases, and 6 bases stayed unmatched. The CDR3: CASSLASGGPTDTQYF. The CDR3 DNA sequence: TGCGCCAGCAGCTTGGCTTCAGGGGGACCCACAGATACGCAGTATTTT. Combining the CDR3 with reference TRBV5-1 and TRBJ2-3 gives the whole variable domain KAGVTQTPRYLIKTRGQQVTLSCSPISGHRSVSWYQQTPGQGLQFLFEYFSETQRNKGNFPGRFSGRQFSNSRSEMNVSTLELGDSALYLCASSLASGGPTDTQYFGPGTRLTVL.

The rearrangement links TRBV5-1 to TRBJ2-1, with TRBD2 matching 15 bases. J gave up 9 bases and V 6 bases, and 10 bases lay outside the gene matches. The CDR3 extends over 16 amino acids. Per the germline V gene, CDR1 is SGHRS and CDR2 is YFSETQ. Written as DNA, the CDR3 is TGCGCCAGCAAGGGACTAGCGGGAGGTCTAGGAGGTGAGCAGTTCTTC. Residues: CASKGLAGGLGGEQFF.

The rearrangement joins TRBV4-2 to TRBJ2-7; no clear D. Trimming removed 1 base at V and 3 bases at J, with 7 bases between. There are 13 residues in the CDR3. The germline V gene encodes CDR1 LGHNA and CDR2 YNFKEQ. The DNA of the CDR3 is TGTGCCAGCAGCCAAGTGGTGGACTACGAGCAGTACTTC. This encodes CASSQVVDYEQYF.

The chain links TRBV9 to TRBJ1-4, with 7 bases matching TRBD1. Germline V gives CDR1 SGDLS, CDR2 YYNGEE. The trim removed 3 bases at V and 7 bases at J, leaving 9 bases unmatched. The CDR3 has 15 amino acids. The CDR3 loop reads CASSGGQVLSEKLFF. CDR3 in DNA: TGTGCCAGCAGCGGAGGACAGGTATTGAGTGAAAAACTGTTTTTT.

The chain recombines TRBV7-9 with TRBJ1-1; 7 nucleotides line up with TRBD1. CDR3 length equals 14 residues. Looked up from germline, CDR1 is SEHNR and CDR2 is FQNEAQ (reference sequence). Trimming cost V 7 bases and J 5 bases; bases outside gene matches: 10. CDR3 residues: CASILDRATTEAFF. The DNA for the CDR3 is TGTGCCAGCATACTTGACAGGGCCACGACTGAAGCTTTCTTT.

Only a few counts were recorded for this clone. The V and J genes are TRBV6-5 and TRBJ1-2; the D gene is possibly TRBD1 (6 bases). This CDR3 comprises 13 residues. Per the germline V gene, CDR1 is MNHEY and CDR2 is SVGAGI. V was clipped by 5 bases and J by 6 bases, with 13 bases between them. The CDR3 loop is CASSPDSRHGYTF. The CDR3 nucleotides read TGTGCCAGCAGTCCGGACAGTAGGCATGGCTACACCTTC.

The CDR3 DNA is TGTGCCAGCAGGCGGACGGAAAACTATGGCTACACCTTC. Protein sequence: CASRRTENYGYTF. V and J are TRBV28 and TRBJ1-2, with D unresolved. The V gene lost 6 bases and the J gene lost 2 bases, with 10 bases spanning the gap. CDR1 is MDHEN and CDR2 is SYDVKM in the germline V gene. There are 13 residues in the CDR3.

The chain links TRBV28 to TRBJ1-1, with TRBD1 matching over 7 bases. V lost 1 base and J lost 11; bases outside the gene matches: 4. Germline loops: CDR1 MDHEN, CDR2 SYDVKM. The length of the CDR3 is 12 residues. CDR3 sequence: CASSLLTGLAFF. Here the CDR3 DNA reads TGTGCCAGCAGTTTATTGACAGGGCTTGCTTTCTTT.

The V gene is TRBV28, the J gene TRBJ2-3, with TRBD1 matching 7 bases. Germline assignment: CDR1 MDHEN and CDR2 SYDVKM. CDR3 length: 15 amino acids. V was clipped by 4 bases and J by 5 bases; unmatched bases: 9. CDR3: CASSSIDRDVDTQYF. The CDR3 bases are TGTGCCAGCAGTTCGATAGACAGGGACGTAGATACGCAGTATTTT.

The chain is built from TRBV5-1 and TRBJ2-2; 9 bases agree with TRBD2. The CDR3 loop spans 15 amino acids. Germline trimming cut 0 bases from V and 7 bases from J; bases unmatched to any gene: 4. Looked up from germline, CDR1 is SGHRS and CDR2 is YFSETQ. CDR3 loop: CASSLVTSGFGELFF. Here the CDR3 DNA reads TGCGCCAGCAGCTTGGTGACTAGCGGTTTCGGGGAGCTGTTTTTT.

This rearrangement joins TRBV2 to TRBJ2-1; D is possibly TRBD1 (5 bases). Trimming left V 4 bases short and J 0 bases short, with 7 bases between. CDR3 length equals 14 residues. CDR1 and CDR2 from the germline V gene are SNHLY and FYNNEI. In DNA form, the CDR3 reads TGTGCCAGCAGTGTAGACAGCTCCTACAATGAGCAGTTCTTC. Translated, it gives CASSVDSSYNEQFF.

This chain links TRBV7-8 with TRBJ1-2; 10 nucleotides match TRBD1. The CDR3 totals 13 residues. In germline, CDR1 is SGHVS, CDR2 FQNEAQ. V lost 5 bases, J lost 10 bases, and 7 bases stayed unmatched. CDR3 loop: CASSIDRGRTYTF. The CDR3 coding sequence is TGTGCCAGCAGCATCGACAGGGGGCGCACCTACACCTTC.

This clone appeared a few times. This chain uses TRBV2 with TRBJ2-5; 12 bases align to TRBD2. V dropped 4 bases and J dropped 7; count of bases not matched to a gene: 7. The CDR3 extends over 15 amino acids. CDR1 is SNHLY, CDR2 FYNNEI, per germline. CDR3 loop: CASSVGLAGGSTQYF. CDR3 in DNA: TGTGCCAGCAGTGTCGGGCTAGCGGGAGGGTCGACCCAGTACTTC.

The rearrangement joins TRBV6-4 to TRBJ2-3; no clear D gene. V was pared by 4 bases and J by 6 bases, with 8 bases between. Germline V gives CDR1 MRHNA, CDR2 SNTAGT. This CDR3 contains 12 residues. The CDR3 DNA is TGTGCCAGCAGTGGACCTGGGGATACGCAGTATTTT. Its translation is CASSGPGDTQYF.

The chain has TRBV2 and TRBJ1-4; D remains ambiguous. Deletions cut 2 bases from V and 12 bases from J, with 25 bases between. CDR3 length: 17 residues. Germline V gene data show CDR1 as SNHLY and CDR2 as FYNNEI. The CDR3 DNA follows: TGTGCCAGCAGTGAACCTCGGGGTCCGACTTCTTATGTGGAACTGTTTTTT. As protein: CASSEPRGPTSYVELFF.

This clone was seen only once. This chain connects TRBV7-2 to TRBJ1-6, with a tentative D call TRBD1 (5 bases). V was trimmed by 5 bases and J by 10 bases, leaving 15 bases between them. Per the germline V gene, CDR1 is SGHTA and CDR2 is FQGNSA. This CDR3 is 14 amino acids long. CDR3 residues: CASSQRQTNSPLHF. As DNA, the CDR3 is TGTGCCAGCAGCCAACGACAGACAAACTCACCCCTCCACTTT.

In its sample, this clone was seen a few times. The CDR3 coding sequence is TGTGCCAGCAGCTTAGGGGTTAGGGGGACAGGGGCTGAAGAGACCCAGTACTTC. Translating gives CASSLGVRGTGAEETQYF. This chain uses TRBV11-2 with TRBJ2-5; 10 bases are a match to TRBD1. Trimming took 1 base from V and 3 from J; bases not matched to a gene: 11. There are 18 residues in the CDR3. CDR1 is SGHAT, CDR2 FQNNGV, per germline.